This T cell receptor (beta chain) originates from a study of cytomegalovirus exposure and HLA in healthy donors. Study-wide context: From approximately 170 million T cells, an earlier analysis saw 120 million or so unique TCR beta sequences.

The CDR3 runs to 13 residues. PCR primers comprised 60 Vbeta and 13 Jbeta primers. The data were produced by immunoSEQ multiplex PCR, yet TCRdb's version contains in-frame clones alone and is incomplete. The sample shows approximately 110,000 clones, around 70% of them seen only once. A word on this clone: Its antigen is not identified.

Study outcomes and limitations: As immune exposure information, only CMV serostatus was available. Most TCR sequences were rare, but some public TCRs occurred in many donors.

The sequence was obtained from a man aged 40-50 years in good health and CMV-seronegative. What was sequenced was PBMCs. The chain employs TRBV21-1 and TRBJ1-5; the table's D call TRBD1 went unverified against the DNA. TRBV21-1 is listed as a pseudogene. CDR3 in amino acids: CASSKDRAQPQHF. CDR3 DNA: TGTGCCAGCAGCAAGGACAGGGCTCAGCCCCAGCATTTT.